This TCR beta chain was profiled in a study of blood T cell repertoires in COVID-19. TCRdb's table, derived via immunoSEQ multiplex PCR, lists solely in-frame clones and lacks some. The sample has 170,000 or so clones; 84% are singletons. The TCR was taken from a man between 18 and 29 years old with active or convalescent COVID-19. The sample taken for sequencing was peripheral blood.

The DNA for the CDR3 is TGCGCCAGCAGCTTGGGCCAGGGTAGTCAAGAGACCCAGTACTTC. This codes for CASSLGQGSQETQYF. The chain uses TRBV5-1 and TRBJ2-5, with D possibly TRBD1 on 5 matching bases. Trimming stripped 0 bases from V and 2 bases from J, with 11 bases between. Germline loops: CDR1 SGHRS, CDR2 YFSETQ. This CDR3 is 15 amino acids long.